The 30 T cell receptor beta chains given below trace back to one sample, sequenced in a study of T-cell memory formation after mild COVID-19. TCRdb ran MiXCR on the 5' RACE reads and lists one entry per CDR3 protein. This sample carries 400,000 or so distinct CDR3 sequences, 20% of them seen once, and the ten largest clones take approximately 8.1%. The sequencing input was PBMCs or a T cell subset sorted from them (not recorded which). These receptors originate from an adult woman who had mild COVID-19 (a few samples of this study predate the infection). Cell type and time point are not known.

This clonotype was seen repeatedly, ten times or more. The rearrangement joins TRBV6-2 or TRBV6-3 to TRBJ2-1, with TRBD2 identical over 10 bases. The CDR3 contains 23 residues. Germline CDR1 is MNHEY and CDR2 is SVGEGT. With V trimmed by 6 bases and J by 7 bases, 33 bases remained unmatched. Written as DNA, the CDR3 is TGTGCCAGCAGCCAACGGGTCCCCGACCCGCTTCGGAGTAAGCGGGAGGGCCCTAATGAGCAGTTCTTC. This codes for CASSQRVPDPLRSKREGPNEQFF.

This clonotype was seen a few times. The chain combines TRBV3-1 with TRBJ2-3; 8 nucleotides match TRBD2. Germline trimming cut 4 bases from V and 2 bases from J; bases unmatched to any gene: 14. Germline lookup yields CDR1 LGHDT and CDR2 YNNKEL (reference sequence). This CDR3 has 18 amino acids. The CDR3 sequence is CASSPARFGGGFTDTQYF. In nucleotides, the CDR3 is TGTGCCAGCAGCCCCGCGAGGTTCGGCGGGGGGTTCACAGATACGCAGTATTTT.

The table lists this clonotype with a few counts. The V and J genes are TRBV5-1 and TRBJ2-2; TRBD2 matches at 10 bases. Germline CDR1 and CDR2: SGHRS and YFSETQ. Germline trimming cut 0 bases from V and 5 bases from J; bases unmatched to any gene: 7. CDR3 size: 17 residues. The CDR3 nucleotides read TGCGCCAGCAGCTTGGCTAGCGGGGGAGGCGGAACCGGGGAGCTGTTTTTT. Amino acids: CASSLASGGGGTGELFF.

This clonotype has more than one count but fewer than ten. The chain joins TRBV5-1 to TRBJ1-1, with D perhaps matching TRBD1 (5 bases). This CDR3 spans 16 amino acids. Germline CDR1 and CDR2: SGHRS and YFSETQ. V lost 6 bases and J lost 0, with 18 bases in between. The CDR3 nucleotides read TGCGCCAGCACCCGCTTGGGGGAGGGCATGAACACTGAAGCTTTCTTT. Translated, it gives CASTRLGEGMNTEAFF.

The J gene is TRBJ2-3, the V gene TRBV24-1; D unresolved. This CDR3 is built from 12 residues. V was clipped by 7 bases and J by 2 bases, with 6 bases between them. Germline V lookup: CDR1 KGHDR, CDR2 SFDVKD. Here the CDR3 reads CATSGLTDTQYF. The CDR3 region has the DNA TGTGCCACCAGCGGGCTCACAGATACGCAGTATTTT.

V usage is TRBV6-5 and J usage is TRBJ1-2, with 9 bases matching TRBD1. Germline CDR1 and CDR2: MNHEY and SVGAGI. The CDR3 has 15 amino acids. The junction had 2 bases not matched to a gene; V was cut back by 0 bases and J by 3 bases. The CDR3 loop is CASSYSNRGHYGYTF. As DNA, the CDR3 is TGTGCCAGCAGTTACTCGAACAGGGGGCACTATGGCTACACCTTC.

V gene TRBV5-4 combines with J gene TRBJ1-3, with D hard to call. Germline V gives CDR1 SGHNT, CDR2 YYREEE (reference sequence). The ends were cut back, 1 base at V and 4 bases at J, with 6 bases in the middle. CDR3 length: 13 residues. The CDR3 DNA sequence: TGTGCCAGCAGCTTGAAAGGAGGAAACACCATATATTTT. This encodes CASSLKGGNTIYF.

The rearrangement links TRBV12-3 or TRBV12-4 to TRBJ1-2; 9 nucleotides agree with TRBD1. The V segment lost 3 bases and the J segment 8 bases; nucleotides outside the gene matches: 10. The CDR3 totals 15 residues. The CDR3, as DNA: TGTGCCAGCAGTTTCCGGGGACAGGGACGTCAGGGCTACACCTTC. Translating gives CASSFRGQGRQGYTF.

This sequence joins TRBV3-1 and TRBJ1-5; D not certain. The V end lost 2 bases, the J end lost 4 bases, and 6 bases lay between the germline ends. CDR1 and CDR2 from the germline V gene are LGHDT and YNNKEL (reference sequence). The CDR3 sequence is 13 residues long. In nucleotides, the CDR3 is TGTGCCAGCAGCCAACTGACGAATCAGCCCCAGCATTTT. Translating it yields CASSQLTNQPQHF.

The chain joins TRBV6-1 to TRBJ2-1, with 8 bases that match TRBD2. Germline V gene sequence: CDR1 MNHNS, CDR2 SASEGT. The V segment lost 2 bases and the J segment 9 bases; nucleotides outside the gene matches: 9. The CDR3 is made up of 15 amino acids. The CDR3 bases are TGTGCCAGCAGTGAAACCAGCGGGAGTATCAGTGAGCAGTTCTTC. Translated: CASSETSGSISEQFF.

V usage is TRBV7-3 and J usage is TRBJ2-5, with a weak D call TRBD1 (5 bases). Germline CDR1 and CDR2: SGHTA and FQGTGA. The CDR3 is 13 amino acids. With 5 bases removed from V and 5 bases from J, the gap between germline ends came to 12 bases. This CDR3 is CASSIQGGETQYF. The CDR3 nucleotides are TGTGCCAGCAGCATCCAGGGTGGGGAGACCCAGTACTTC.

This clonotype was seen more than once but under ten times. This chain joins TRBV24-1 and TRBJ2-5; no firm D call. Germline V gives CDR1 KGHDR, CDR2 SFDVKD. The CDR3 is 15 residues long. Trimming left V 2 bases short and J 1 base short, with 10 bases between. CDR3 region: CATSDSRSSQETQYF. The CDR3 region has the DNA TGTGCCACCAGTGATTCTCGCTCCTCCCAAGAGACCCAGTACTTC.

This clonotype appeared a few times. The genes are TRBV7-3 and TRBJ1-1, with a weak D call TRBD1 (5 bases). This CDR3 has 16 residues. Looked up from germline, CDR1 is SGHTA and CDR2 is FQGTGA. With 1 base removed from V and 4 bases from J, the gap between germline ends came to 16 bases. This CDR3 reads CASSLNVGGASTEAFF. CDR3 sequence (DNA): TGTGCCAGCAGCTTAAACGTTGGAGGGGCTTCCACTGAAGCTTTCTTT.

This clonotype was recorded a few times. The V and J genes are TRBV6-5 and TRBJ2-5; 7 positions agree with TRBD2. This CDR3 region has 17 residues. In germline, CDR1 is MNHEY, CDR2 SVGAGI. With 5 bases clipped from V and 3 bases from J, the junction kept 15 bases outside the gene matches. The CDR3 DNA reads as TGTGCCAGCAGTATTAGCGGGTGGGGGGGAAACAAAGAGACCCAGTACTTC. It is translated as CASSISGWGGNKETQYF.

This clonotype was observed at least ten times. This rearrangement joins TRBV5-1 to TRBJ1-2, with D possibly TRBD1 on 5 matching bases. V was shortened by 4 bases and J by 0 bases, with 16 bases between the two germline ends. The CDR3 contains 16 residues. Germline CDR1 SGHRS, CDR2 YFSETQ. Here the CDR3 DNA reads TGCGCCAGCAGCCCGGAAGGAGTCAGGGCTAACTATGGCTACACCTTC. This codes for CASSPEGVRANYGYTF.

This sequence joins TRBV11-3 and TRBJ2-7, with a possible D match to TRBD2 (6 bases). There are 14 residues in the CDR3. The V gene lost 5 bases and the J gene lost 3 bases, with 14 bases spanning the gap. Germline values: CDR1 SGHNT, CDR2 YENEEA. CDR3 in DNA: TGTGCCAGCAGCCGCCGGGAGTGGGGCTACGAGCAGTACTTC. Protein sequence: CASSRREWGYEQYF. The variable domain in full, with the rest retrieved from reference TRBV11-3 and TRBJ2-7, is EAGVVQSPRYKIIEKKQPVAFWCNPISGHNTLYWYLQNLGQGPELLIRYENEEAVDDSQLPKDRFSAERLKGVDSTLKIQPAELGDSAVYLCASSRREWGYEQYFGPGTRLTVT.

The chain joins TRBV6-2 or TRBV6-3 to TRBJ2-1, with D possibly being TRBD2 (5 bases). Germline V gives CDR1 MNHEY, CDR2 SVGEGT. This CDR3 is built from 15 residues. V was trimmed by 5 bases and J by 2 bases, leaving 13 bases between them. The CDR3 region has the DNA TGTGCCAGCAGTGTGACCGGGAACCCCTACAATGAGCAGTTCTTC. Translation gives CASSVTGNPYNEQFF.

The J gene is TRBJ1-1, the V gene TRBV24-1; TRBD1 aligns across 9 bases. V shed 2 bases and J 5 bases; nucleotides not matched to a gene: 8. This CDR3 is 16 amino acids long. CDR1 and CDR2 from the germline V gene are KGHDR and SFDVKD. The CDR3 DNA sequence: TGTGCCACCAGTGATTCGCCGGGACAGGGAAGTACTGAAGCTTTCTTT. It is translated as CATSDSPGQGSTEAFF.

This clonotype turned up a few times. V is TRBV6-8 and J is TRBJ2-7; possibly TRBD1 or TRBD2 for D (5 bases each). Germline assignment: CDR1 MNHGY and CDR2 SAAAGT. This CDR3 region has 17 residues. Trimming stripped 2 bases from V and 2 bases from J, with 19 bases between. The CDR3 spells CASSYPGTIGITYEQYF. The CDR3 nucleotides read TGTGCCAGCAGTTACCCCGGGACCATCGGAATAACCTACGAGCAGTACTTC.

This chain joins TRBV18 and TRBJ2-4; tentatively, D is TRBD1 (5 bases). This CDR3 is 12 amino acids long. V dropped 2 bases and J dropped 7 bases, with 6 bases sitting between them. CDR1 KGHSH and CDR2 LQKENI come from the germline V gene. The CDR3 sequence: CASSPRGNIQYF. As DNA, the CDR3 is TGTGCCAGCTCACCAAGGGGTAACATTCAGTACTTC.

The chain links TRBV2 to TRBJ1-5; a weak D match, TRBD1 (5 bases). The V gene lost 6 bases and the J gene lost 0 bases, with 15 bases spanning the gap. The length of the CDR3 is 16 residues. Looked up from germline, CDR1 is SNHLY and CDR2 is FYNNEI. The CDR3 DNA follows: TGTGCCAGCAGCGGCGGGACGGCAGATAGCAATCAGCCCCAGCATTTT. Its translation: CASSGGTADSNQPQHF.

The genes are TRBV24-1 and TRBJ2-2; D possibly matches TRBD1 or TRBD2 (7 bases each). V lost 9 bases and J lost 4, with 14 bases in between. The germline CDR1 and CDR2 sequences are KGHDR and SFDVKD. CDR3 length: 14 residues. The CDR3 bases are TGTGCCACCCAGGGGGGGGCGAGCACCGGGGAGCTGTTTTTT. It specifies CATQGGASTGELFF.

The CDR3 DNA reads as TGTGCCAGCAGGATCTACCAAGAGACCCAGTACTTC. Protein: CASRIYQETQYF. The chain uses TRBV2 and TRBJ2-5, with D unresolved. The V gene lost 6 bases and the J gene lost 0 bases, with 5 bases spanning the gap. The CDR3 runs to 12 residues. Germline V lookup: CDR1 SNHLY, CDR2 FYNNEI. The full variable domain, in which reference TRBV2 and TRBJ2-5 provide the parts outside the CDR3, is EPEVTQTPSHQVTQMGQEVILRCVPISNHLYFYWYRQILGQKVEFLVSFYNNEISEKSEIFDDQFSVERPDGSNFTLKIRSTKLEDSAMYFCASRIYQETQYFGPGTRLLVL.

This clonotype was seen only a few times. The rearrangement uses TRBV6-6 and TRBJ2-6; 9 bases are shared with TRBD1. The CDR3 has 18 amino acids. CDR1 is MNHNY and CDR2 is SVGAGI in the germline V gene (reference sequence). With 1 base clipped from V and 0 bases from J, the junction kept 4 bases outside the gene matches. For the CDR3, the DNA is TGTGCCAGCAGTTACTTGGGACAGGGCCCCTCTGGGGCCAACGTCCTGACTTTC. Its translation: CASSYLGQGPSGANVLTF.

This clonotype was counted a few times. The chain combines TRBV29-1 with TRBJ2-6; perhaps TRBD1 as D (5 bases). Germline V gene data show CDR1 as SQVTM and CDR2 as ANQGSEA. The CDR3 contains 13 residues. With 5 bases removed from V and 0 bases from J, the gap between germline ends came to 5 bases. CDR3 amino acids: CSVQGSGANVLTF. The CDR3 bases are TGCAGCGTTCAGGGCTCTGGGGCCAACGTCCTGACTTTC.

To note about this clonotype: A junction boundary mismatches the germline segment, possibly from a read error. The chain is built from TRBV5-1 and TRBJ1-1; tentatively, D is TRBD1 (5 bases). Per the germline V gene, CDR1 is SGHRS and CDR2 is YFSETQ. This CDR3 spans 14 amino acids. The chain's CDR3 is CASTLGVRDTEAFF. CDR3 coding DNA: TGCGCCAGCACCTTGGGGGTGAGGGACACTGAAGCTTTCTTT.

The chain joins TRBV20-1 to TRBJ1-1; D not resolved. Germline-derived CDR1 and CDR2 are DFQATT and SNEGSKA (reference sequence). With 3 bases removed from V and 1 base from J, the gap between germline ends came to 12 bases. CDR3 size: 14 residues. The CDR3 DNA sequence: TGCAGTGCTAGGGGCAGTGGAGGGAACACTGAAGCTTTCTTT. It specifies CSARGSGGNTEAFF.

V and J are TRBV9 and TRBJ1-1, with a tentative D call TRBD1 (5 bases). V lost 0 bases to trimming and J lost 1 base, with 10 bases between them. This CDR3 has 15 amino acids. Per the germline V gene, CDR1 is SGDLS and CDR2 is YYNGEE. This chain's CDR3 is CASSVGGDQNTEAFF. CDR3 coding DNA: TGTGCCAGCAGCGTAGGAGGGGATCAGAACACTGAAGCTTTCTTT. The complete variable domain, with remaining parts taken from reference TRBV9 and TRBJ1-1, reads DSGVTQTPKHLITATGQRVTLRCSPRSGDLSVYWYQQSLDQGLQFLIQYYNGEERAKGNILERFSAQQFPDLHSELNLSSLELGDSALYFCASSVGGDQNTEAFFGQGTRLTVV.

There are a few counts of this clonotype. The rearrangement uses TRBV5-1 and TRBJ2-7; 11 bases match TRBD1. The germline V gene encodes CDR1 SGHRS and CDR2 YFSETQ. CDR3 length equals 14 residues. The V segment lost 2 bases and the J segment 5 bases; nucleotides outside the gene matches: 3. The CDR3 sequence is CASSFGTGGNEQYF. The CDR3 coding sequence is TGCGCCAGCAGCTTCGGGACAGGGGGGAACGAGCAGTACTTC.

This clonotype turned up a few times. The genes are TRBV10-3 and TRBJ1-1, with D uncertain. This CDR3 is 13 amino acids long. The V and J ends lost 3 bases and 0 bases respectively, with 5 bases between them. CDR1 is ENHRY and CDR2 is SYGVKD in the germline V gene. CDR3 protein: CAISDSVNTEAFF. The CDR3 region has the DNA TGTGCCATCAGTGACTCAGTGAACACTGAAGCTTTCTTT.